Included here is one T cell receptor (beta chain) sequence, with context. Its antigen is unidentified. The CDR3 loop spans 13 amino acids. Germline CDR1 and CDR2: SGHTS and YDEGEE. The germline V and J ends were trimmed by 0 bases and 9 bases, with 10 bases remaining between them. Sequencing was performed with immunoSEQ multiplex PCR; in TCRdb, only in-frame clones are kept and a portion is missing. The data contain 4,300 or so clones, less than 80% of them singletons. This sample is drawn from a study of PD-1 blockade in classical Hodgkin lymphoma. Study-wide points: Newly diagnosed patients were said to have less baseline TCR diversity than healthy donors did.

Brentuximab vedotin exposure varied among the patients, all of whom had relapsed after autologous stem cell transplantation. The sequence derives from a human donor with classical Hodgkin lymphoma. The chain uses TRBV5-8 and TRBJ1-5; D is undetermined. Sample: peripheral blood mononuclear cells (PBMCs), taken at baseline. The CDR3 is CASSLVPRGPQHF. CDR3 bases: TGTGCCAGCAGCTTGGTGCCCCGGGGGCCCCAGCATTTT. Variable domain in full (rest from reference TRBV5-8 and TRBJ1-5): EAGVTQSPTHLIKTRGQQATLRCSPISGHTSVYWYQQALGLGLQFLLWYDEGEERNRGNFPPRFSGRQFPNYSSELNVNALELEDSALYLCASSLVPRGPQHFGDGTRLSIL.